This is a list of T cell receptor beta chains from one sample in a study of CD8+CD57+ T cells in acquired aplastic anemia. One entry per CDR3 protein, called by TCRdb with MiXCR from the reads. The sample records approximately 190,000 distinct CDR3 sequences, nearly 50% being singletons. The sequenced sample consisted of sorted CD4+, CD8+, or CD8+CD57+ T cells (not recorded which) from PBMCs. The receptors shown here come from a human donor with aplastic anemia. Both conserved end residues are part of each CDR3. The D gene is left open where the match is weak. Some rows mark clone size as missing; the rest say once, few, many or name a class of expanded clone.

V gene: TRBV20-1; J gene: TRBJ1-1; clone size: -; D gene: TRBD1; CDR3 DNA: TGCAGTGCGAGGGACAGGGGACGAGCTTTCTTT; CDR3 protein: CSARDRGRAFF
V gene: TRBV9; J gene: TRBJ2-1; clone size: -; D gene: -; CDR3 DNA: TGTGCCAGCAGCGTAGGGGGTGAGCAGTTCTTC; CDR3 protein: CASSVGGEQFF
V gene: TRBV4-1; J gene: TRBJ1-6; clone size: -; D gene: -; CDR3 DNA: TGCGCCAGCAGCTCGGACCTAACCTATAATTCACCCCTCCACTTT; CDR3 protein: CASSSDLTYNSPLHF
V gene: TRBV5-1; J gene: TRBJ1-4; clone size: many; D gene: -; CDR3 DNA: TGCGCCAGCAGACAGGGCTCAACTAATGAAAAACTGTTTTTT; CDR3 protein: CASRQGSTNEKLFF
V gene: TRBV6-5; J gene: TRBJ1-5; clone size: many; D gene: -; CDR3 DNA: TGTGCCAGCAGTTTGATGGGGGGGAATCAGCCCCAGCATTTT; CDR3 protein: CASSLMGGNQPQHF
V gene: TRBV19; J gene: TRBJ1-5; clone size: -; D gene: -; CDR3 DNA: TGTGCCAGTAGTATACAGGGTCCGGATCAGCCCCAGCATTTT; CDR3 protein: CASSIQGPDQPQHF
V gene: TRBV24-1; J gene: TRBJ1-2; clone size: few; D gene: TRBD1; CDR3 DNA: TGTGCCACCAGTGACTTGGACAGGGTTTATGGCTACACCTTC; CDR3 protein: CATSDLDRVYGYTF
V gene: TRBV10-3; J gene: TRBJ2-2; clone size: -; D gene: TRBD2; CDR3 DNA: TGTGCCGGGAGGGGTCACGGAAACACCGGGGAGCTGTTTTTT; CDR3 protein: CAGRGHGNTGELFF
V gene: TRBV29-1; J gene: TRBJ2-7; clone size: few; D gene: TRBD1; CDR3 DNA: TGCAGCCTAAAATTTTGGGACAGGGGACAGTCCTACGAGCAGTACTTC; CDR3 protein: CSLKFWDRGQSYEQYF
V gene: TRBV5-8; J gene: TRBJ2-5; clone size: -; D gene: -; CDR3 DNA: TGTGCCAGCAGCTTTAGCGTGAGCGCTACCCAAGAGACCCAGTACTTC; CDR3 protein: CASSFSVSATQETQYF
V gene: TRBV25-1; J gene: TRBJ2-1; clone size: -; D gene: TRBD2; CDR3 DNA: TGTGCCAGCAGTGGGGGCCTGGGGTTCCGGACCAGCGGGACCAATGAGCAGTTCTTC; CDR3 protein: CASSGGLGFRTSGTNEQFF
V gene: TRBV19; J gene: TRBJ2-7; clone size: once; D gene: -; CDR3 DNA: TGTGCCAGTAGTATCCGGGCCGACTCCTGGGAGCAGTACTTC; CDR3 protein: CASSIRADSWEQYF
V gene: TRBV11-2; J gene: TRBJ2-7; clone size: few; D gene: TRBD2; CDR3 DNA: TGTGCCAGCAGCGGAGCCGGACTAGCGGATATCTACGAGCAGTACTTC; CDR3 protein: CASSGAGLADIYEQYF
V gene: TRBV5-1; J gene: TRBJ1-2; clone size: -; D gene: -; CDR3 DNA: TGCGCCAGCAGCTTCGCTACAGGGTCCGGCTATGGCTACACCTTC; CDR3 protein: CASSFATGSGYGYTF
V gene: TRBV6-1; J gene: TRBJ1-2; clone size: once; D gene: -; CDR3 DNA: TGTGCCAGCAGTGAAGATGACTATGGCTACACCTTC; CDR3 protein: CASSEDDYGYTF
V gene: TRBV9; J gene: TRBJ2-7; clone size: -; D gene: -; CDR3 DNA: TGTGCCAGCACCAAAACAGGTGGAAGCTCCTACGAGCAGTACTTC; CDR3 protein: CASTKTGGSSYEQYF
V gene: TRBV12-3/TRBV12-4; J gene: TRBJ2-2; clone size: -; D gene: -; CDR3 DNA: TGTGCCAGCAGTCCCCCCCTCACCGGGGAGCTGTTTTTT; CDR3 protein: CASSPPLTGELFF
V gene: TRBV6-6; J gene: TRBJ2-5; clone size: many; D gene: TRBD2; CDR3 DNA: TGTGCCAGCAGTTACTACGGTGGGGGGGGAGGCCAAGAGACCCAGTACTTC; CDR3 protein: CASSYYGGGGGQETQYF
V gene: TRBV24-1; J gene: TRBJ2-3; clone size: -; D gene: TRBD2; CDR3 DNA: TGTGCCACCAGTGATTTAACTAGCGGGAGCGCAGATACGCAGTATTTT; CDR3 protein: CATSDLTSGSADTQYF
V gene: TRBV11-2; J gene: TRBJ2-4; clone size: many; D gene: TRBD2; CDR3 DNA: TGTGCCAGCAGCTTATTCGTGTTGAGCGGGAGGACTCTAGCCAAAAACATTCAGTACTTC; CDR3 protein: CASSLFVLSGRTLAKNIQYF
V gene: TRBV7-9; J gene: TRBJ1-2; clone size: many; D gene: -; CDR3 DNA: TGTGCCAGCAGGAGGGACAAAGGGAACTATGGCTACACCTTC; CDR3 protein: CASRRDKGNYGYTF
V gene: TRBV4-2; J gene: TRBJ2-7; clone size: many; D gene: TRBD2; CDR3 DNA: TGTGCCAGCAGCCAAGAATATTCGGGGCGGGAGCCCTACGAGCAGTACTTC; CDR3 protein: CASSQEYSGREPYEQYF
V gene: TRBV25-1; J gene: TRBJ2-3; clone size: many; D gene: TRBD1; CDR3 DNA: TGTGCCAGCAGTGAACCAGGGACAGAAGGCACAGATACGCAGTATTTT; CDR3 protein: CASSEPGTEGTDTQYF
V gene: TRBV10-3; J gene: TRBJ1-3; clone size: few; D gene: -; CDR3 DNA: TGTGCCATCAGACTATCGGGAAACACCATATATTTT; CDR3 protein: CAIRLSGNTIYF
V gene: TRBV9; J gene: TRBJ1-5; clone size: many; D gene: -; CDR3 DNA: TGTGCCAGCAGCGAGGACCCCCGAGAGCCCCAGCATTTT; CDR3 protein: CASSEDPREPQHF
V gene: TRBV12-3/TRBV12-4; J gene: TRBJ2-1; clone size: many; D gene: TRBD2; CDR3 DNA: TGTGCCAGCAGTTTATCGTCTAGCGGGAGGAATGAGCAGTTCTTC; CDR3 protein: CASSLSSSGRNEQFF
V gene: TRBV12-3/TRBV12-4; J gene: TRBJ2-7; clone size: many; D gene: -; CDR3 DNA: TGTGCCAGCACCGAAGCGGGCTACGAGCAGTACTTC; CDR3 protein: CASTEAGYEQYF
V gene: TRBV5-6; J gene: TRBJ2-5; clone size: many; D gene: -; CDR3 DNA: TGTGCCAGCAGCTTGCAGCCAGCTTGGGAGACCCAGTACTTC; CDR3 protein: CASSLQPAWETQYF
V gene: TRBV24-1; J gene: TRBJ2-7; clone size: -; D gene: -; CDR3 DNA: TGTGCCACCAGTGATCCACTGAGTGACAGAGCCTACGAGCAGTACTTC; CDR3 protein: CATSDPLSDRAYEQYF
V gene: TRBV2; J gene: TRBJ1-5; clone size: -; D gene: -; CDR3 DNA: TGTGCCAGCAGCTTTGCGCATTCCAATCAGCCCCAGCATTTT; CDR3 protein: CASSFAHSNQPQHF
V gene: TRBV5-4; J gene: TRBJ2-3; clone size: -; D gene: -; CDR3 DNA: TGTGCCAGCAGCTTGTCGGGCAAGGTTTCAGATACGCAGTATTTT; CDR3 protein: CASSLSGKVSDTQYF
V gene: TRBV20-1; J gene: TRBJ1-2; clone size: many; D gene: -; CDR3 DNA: TGCAGTGCTAGACCCGGACAGAACTATGGCTACACCTTC; CDR3 protein: CSARPGQNYGYTF
V gene: TRBV19; J gene: TRBJ1-2; clone size: many; D gene: -; CDR3 DNA: TGTGCCAGTAGTATACCCGGGGACGCTTACTATGGCTACACCTTC; CDR3 protein: CASSIPGDAYYGYTF
V gene: TRBV2; J gene: TRBJ1-3; clone size: -; D gene: -; CDR3 DNA: TGTGCCAGCAGTGGCCAGGACAGCCGAAACACCATATATTTT; CDR3 protein: CASSGQDSRNTIYF
V gene: TRBV5-1; J gene: TRBJ1-6; clone size: -; D gene: -; CDR3 DNA: TGCGCCAGCAGCGCTACCGTCACCGCTAATTCACCCCTCCACTTT; CDR3 protein: CASSATVTANSPLHF
V gene: TRBV19; J gene: TRBJ1-2; clone size: many; D gene: -; CDR3 DNA: TGTGCCAGTAATGAAGCGCGTAACTATGGCTACACCTTC; CDR3 protein: CASNEARNYGYTF
V gene: TRBV7-2; J gene: TRBJ2-1; clone size: -; D gene: -; CDR3 DNA: TGTGCCAGCAGCCGCCCGACTGGATATGAGCAGTCCTTC; CDR3 protein: CASSRPTGYEQSF
V gene: TRBV7-9; J gene: TRBJ2-3; clone size: few; D gene: TRBD1; CDR3 DNA: TGTGCCAGTAAGGACAGGGATACGCAGTATTTT; CDR3 protein: CASKDRDTQYF
V gene: TRBV24-1; J gene: TRBJ2-1; clone size: -; D gene: TRBD2; CDR3 DNA: TGTGCCACCAGTGCCGGCGGGGGGGCCTACAATGAGCAGTTCTTC; CDR3 protein: CATSAGGGAYNEQFF
V gene: TRBV10-3; J gene: TRBJ1-4; clone size: once; D gene: TRBD1; CDR3 DNA: TGTGCCACGTCAAGGACAGGGCCTAATGAAAAACTGTTTTTT; CDR3 protein: CATSRTGPNEKLFF
V gene: TRBV25-1; J gene: TRBJ2-7; clone size: -; D gene: -; CDR3 DNA: TGTGCCTGCAGTGCTACCCTCGGGGGGCCGAATTACGAGCAGTACTTC; CDR3 protein: CACSATLGGPNYEQYF
V gene: TRBV3-1; J gene: TRBJ2-3; clone size: few; D gene: -; CDR3 DNA: TGTGCCAGCAGCGGCCGACGAGATGGCTTGGCGGATACGCAGTATTTT; CDR3 protein: CASSGRRDGLADTQYF
V gene: TRBV12-3/TRBV12-4; J gene: TRBJ1-6; clone size: -; D gene: TRBD1; CDR3 DNA: TGTGCCAGCAGCATGACAGGGCCCTCTTTTTCACCCCTCCACTTT; CDR3 protein: CASSMTGPSFSPLHF
V gene: TRBV5-1; J gene: TRBJ1-2; clone size: -; D gene: -; CDR3 DNA: TGCGCCAGCAGCTTGGCCCCAGCCAGCGGCTACACCTTC; CDR3 protein: CASSLAPASGYTF
V gene: TRBV6-1; J gene: TRBJ1-2; clone size: many; D gene: -; CDR3 DNA: TGTGCCAGCGGCCCGTTAGTAGGGGACGACTATGGCTACACCTTC; CDR3 protein: CASGPLVGDDYGYTF
V gene: TRBV20-1; J gene: TRBJ1-2; clone size: -; D gene: -; CDR3 DNA: TGCAGTGCTAGAGGAGTGGGCTGGAGCTATGGCTACACCTTC; CDR3 protein: CSARGVGWSYGYTF
V gene: TRBV29-1; J gene: TRBJ2-7; clone size: few; D gene: -; CDR3 DNA: TGCAGCGTGGGGACGGGGACCTACGAGCAGTACTTC; CDR3 protein: CSVGTGTYEQYF
V gene: TRBV7-3; J gene: TRBJ2-3; clone size: once; D gene: -; CDR3 DNA: TGTGCCAGCAGCTTGCAGTATTTT; CDR3 protein: CASSLQYF
V gene: TRBV7-8; J gene: TRBJ2-3; clone size: few; D gene: -; CDR3 DNA: TGTGCCAGCACCGGAGATACGCAGTATTTT; CDR3 protein: CASTGDTQYF
V gene: TRBV15; J gene: TRBJ2-3; clone size: -; D gene: TRBD1; CDR3 DNA: TGTGCCACCAGCAGGTTAAGGACAGGGGTAGGCACAGATACGCAGTATTTT; CDR3 protein: CATSRLRTGVGTDTQYF
V gene: TRBV2; J gene: TRBJ2-6; clone size: -; D gene: -; CDR3 DNA: TGTGCCAGCATCCCAGACATCCCCTGGTCTGGGGCCAACGTCCTGACTTTC; CDR3 protein: CASIPDIPWSGANVLTF
V gene: TRBV6-1; J gene: TRBJ2-3; clone size: few; D gene: TRBD1; CDR3 DNA: TGTGCCAGCAGGCCCAGGACAGGGGGCCCGAAAGATACGCAGTATTTT; CDR3 protein: CASRPRTGGPKDTQYF
V gene: TRBV5-1; J gene: TRBJ2-7; clone size: many; D gene: TRBD1; CDR3 DNA: TGTGCCAGCAGCCTCGGGACAGGGACCTACGAGCAGTACTTC; CDR3 protein: CASSLGTGTYEQYF